These 5 T cell receptor beta chains share one sample of origin, sequenced in a study of cytomegalovirus exposure and HLA in healthy donors (dated by TCRdb to about 2017). The method was the immunoSEQ multiplex PCR assay. For the multiplex PCR, a mixture combining 60 forward primers for TCR Vbeta segments and 13 reverse primers for TCR Jbeta segments was used. TCRdb limited this immuneACCESS table to in-frame rearrangements with V and J called. A share of clones is missing; checked studies link under half to unresolved V genes, and the rest is unexplained. The sample data list 140,000 to 150,000 clones, and 75% of these were observed just once. The ten largest clones take up 7% of the sample. Input material: PBMCs. Every receptor here comes from a young man in good health and CMV-seronegative.

V and J are TRBV7-9 and TRBJ2-1; 12 bases map to TRBD2. Trimming removed 5 bases from V and 6 bases from J; junction bases left unmatched: 8. CDR1 is SEHNR, CDR2 FQNEAQ, per germline (reference sequence). The CDR3 is made up of 16 amino acids. CDR3 region: CASSTPGTSGPNEQFF. In nucleotides, the CDR3 is TGTGCCAGCAGCACCCCCGGGACTAGCGGGCCCAATGAGCAGTTCTTC.

The J gene is TRBJ2-1, the V gene TRBV6-5; TRBD2 might be the D (6 bases). Trimming shortened V by 0 bases and J by 2 bases, and 11 bases separated the two germline ends. Per the germline V gene, CDR1 is MNHEY and CDR2 is SVGAGI. The CDR3 sequence is 16 residues long. Written as DNA, the CDR3 is TGTGCCAGCAGTTACTCTACGGGGGAGACCTACAATGAGCAGTTCTTC. This codes for CASSYSTGETYNEQFF.

The V call is TRBV4-1, the J call TRBJ2-4; 10 bases are a match to TRBD1. Losses at the gene ends were 3 bases for V and 14 bases for J; bases not matched to a gene: 4. The length of the CDR3 is 12 residues. Germline CDR1 is MGHRA and CDR2 is YSYEKL. CDR3 amino acids: CASSQGQGSKYF. The CDR3 region has the DNA TGCGCCAGCAGCCAGGGACAGGGGAGTAAGTACTTC.

This clone occurred a few times. V and J are TRBV5-6 and TRBJ2-7; 11 bases agree with TRBD2. There are 17 residues in the CDR3. CDR1 and CDR2 (germline): SGHDT, YYEEEE. V trimming: 0 bases; J trimming: 2 bases; junction bases outside the gene matches: 7. The CDR3 loop is CASSLGPLAGGPYEQYF. DNA of the CDR3: TGTGCCAGCAGCTTGGGGCCCCTAGCGGGGGGCCCCTACGAGCAGTACTTC.

The chain recombines TRBV11-2 with TRBJ2-3, with 7 bases matching TRBD2. Germline V gene data show CDR1 as SGHAT and CDR2 as FQNNGV. V lost 2 bases, J lost 2 bases, and 10 bases stayed unmatched. The length of the CDR3 is 17 residues. The DNA for the CDR3 is TGTGCCAGCAGCTTAAGTCTGGCGGGAGCCCTCACAGATACGCAGTATTTT. It encodes CASSLSLAGALTDTQYF. Full variable domain (remainder filled in from reference TRBV11-2 and TRBJ2-3): EAGVAQSPRYKIIEKRQSVAFWCNPISGHATLYWYQQILGQGPKLLIQFQNNGVVDDSQLPKDRFSAERLKGVDSTLKIQPAKLEDSAVYLCASSLSLAGALTDTQYFGPGTRLTVL.